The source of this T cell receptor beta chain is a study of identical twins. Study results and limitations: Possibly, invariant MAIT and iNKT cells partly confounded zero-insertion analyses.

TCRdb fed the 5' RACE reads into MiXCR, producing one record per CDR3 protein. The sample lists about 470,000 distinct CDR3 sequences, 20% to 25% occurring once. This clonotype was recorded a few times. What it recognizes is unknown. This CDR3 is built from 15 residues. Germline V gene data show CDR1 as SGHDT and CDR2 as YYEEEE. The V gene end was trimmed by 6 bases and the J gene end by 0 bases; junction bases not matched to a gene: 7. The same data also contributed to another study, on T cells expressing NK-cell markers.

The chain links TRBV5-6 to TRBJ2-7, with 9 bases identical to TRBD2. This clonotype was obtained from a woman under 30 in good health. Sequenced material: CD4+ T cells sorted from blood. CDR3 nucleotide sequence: TGTGCCAGCAAGGGACTAGCTGCGAGCTCCTACGAGCAGTACTTC. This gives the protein CASKGLAASSYEQYF.